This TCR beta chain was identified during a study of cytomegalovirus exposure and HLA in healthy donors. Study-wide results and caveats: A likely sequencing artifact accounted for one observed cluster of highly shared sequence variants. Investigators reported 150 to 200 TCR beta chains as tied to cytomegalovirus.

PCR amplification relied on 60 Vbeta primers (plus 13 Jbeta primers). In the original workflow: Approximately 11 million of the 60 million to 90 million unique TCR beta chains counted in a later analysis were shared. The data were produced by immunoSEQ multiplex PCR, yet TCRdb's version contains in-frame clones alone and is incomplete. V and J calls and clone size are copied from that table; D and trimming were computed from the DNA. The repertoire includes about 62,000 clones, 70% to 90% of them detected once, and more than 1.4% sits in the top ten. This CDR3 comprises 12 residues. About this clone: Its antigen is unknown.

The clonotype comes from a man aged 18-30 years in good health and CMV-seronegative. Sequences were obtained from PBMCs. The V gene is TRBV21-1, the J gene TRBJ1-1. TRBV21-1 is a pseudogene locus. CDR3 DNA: TGTGCCAGCAGCAAATTTGGAGATGAAGCTTTCTTT. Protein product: CASSKFGDEAFF.